At least ten counts were recorded for the clone carrying this T cell receptor (beta chain). Antigen unknown. The CDR3 is made up of 15 amino acids. V trimming: 4 bases; J trimming: 0 bases; junction bases outside the gene matches: 5. The V gene's germline CDR1 is SGDLS and CDR2 YYNGEE. This record belongs to a study of T cells in Graves' hyperthyroidism and ophthalmopathy. Study details: The authors collected peripheral blood at initial diagnosis, before any treatment.

Researchers took RNA transcripts and amplified the TCR beta CDR3 regions from them. HTBI primers were used for first-round RT-PCR of the TCR CDR3. Each CDR3 protein is one row after TCRdb ran MiXCR on the multiplex PCR reads. The sample has 300,000 to 450,000 distinct CDR3 sequences, 13% seen once. Study-level points and caveats: Most clonotypes that expanded in the thyroid above 0.001 also showed up in blood.

The receptor was derived from a man aged 25-45 years with Graves' hyperthyroidism that later progressed to Graves' ophthalmopathy. Material for sequencing was blood. The chain is built from TRBV9 and TRBJ2-3; the match to TRBD1 covers 7 bases. CDR3 in DNA: TGTGCCAGCAGCCTCCGGACAGGAAGCACAGATACGCAGTATTTT. It is translated as CASSLRTGSTDTQYF.